This T cell receptor beta chain comes out of a study of tumor and adjacent non-tumor tissue in lung cancer. Study-level points and caveats: Patients with more diverse tumor TCRs had worse survival. Top 100 clones took a larger repertoire share in normal lung.

From germline, CDR1 is DFQATT and CDR2 SNEGSKA (reference sequence). This CDR3 comprises 12 residues. Trimming removed 6 bases at V and 0 bases at J, with 9 bases between. RNA was extracted from bulk tissue without any cell sorting. Turning to this clonotype: Its antigen is unknown. Possible read error: a much larger clone is one base away. It is likely a read error, because the conserved phenylalanine at the end of the CDR3 is missing.

The library came from three nested PCR rounds adapted from ARM-PCR protocols. TCRdb itself ran the multiplex PCR reads through MiXCR, one entry per CDR3 protein. The sample carries more than 85,000 distinct CDR3 sequences, roughly 80% recorded once. Sequenced sample: lung tumor tissue. The chain has TRBV20-1 and TRBJ2-7; D call uncertain. The receptor's source is a woman in her sixties with non-small cell lung cancer. The CDR3 protein is CSARPSSYEQYL. Here the CDR3 DNA reads TGCAGTGCCCGGCCTAGCTCCTACGAGCAGTACCTC.